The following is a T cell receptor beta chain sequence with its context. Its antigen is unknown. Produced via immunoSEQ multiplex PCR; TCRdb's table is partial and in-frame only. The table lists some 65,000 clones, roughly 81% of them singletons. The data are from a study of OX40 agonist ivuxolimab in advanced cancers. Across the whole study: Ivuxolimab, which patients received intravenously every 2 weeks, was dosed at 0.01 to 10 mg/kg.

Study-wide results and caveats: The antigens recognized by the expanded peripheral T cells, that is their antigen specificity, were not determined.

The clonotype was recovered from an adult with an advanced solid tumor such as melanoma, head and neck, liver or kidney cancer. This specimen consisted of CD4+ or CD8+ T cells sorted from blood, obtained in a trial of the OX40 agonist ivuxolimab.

CDR3 bases: TGTGCCAGCAGTTCTACCAGCACAGATACGCAGTATTTT. Its protein product is CASSSTSTDTQYF. The chain links TRBV6-5 to TRBJ2-3; no reliable D call. Germline V gene lookup returns CDR1 MNHEY and CDR2 SVGAGI. This CDR3 is 13 amino acids long. V dropped 4 bases and J dropped 0 bases, with 5 bases sitting between them.